This T cell receptor beta chain appears in the sequencing data of a study of PD-L1 blockade in urothelial cancer. The wider study: Samples of blood were analyzed 3 weeks (second dose) and 6 weeks after treatment start.

This CDR3 comprises 17 residues. With 1 base clipped from V and 8 bases from J, the junction kept 12 bases outside the gene matches. Germline assignment: CDR1 SGHAT and CDR2 FQNNGV. Sequenced by immunoSEQ multiplex PCR; TCRdb stores in-frame clones only, minus some. This table has 70,000 or so clones, roughly nine tenths appearing once. Sample time point: pretreatment peripheral blood. The chain is built from TRBV11-2 and TRBJ2-2; 8 nucleotides line up with TRBD2. This specimen was PBMCs, taken around atezolizumab (anti-PD-L1) treatment. The receptor's source is a man aged 65-85 years with urothelial cancer. CDR3: CASSLAVRLAGGGELFF. The CDR3 DNA sequence: TGTGCCAGCAGCTTAGCGGTCCGGCTAGCGGGTGGAGGGGAGCTGTTTTTT. The full variable domain, with the rest looked up from reference TRBV11-2 and TRBJ2-2, is EAGVAQSPRYKIIEKRQSVAFWCNPISGHATLYWYQQILGQGPKLLIQFQNNGVVDDSQLPKDRFSAERLKGVDSTLKIQPAKLEDSAVYLCASSLAVRLAGGGELFFGEGSRLTVL.